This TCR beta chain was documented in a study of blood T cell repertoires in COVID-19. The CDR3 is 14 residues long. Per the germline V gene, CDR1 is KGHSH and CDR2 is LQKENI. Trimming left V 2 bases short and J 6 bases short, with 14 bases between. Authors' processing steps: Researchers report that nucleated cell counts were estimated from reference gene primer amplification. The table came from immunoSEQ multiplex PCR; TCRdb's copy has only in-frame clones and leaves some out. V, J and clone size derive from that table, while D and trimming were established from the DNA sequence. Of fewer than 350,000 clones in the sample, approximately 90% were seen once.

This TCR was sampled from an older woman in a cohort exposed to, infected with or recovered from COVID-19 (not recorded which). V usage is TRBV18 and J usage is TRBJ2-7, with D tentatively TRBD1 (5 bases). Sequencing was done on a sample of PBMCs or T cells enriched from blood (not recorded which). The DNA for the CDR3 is TGTGCCAGCTCACCAGTTGCAGGGTCTCGCGAGCAGTACTTC. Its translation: CASSPVAGSREQYF.